Below, 17 T cell receptor beta chains from the same sample are listed, as sequenced in a study of cytomegalovirus exposure and HLA in healthy donors. Both 60 Vbeta primers and 13 Jbeta primers went into the PCR. Only in-frame clones appear in the TCRdb table, and some are missing; sequencing was by immunoSEQ multiplex PCR. This table has 170,000 or so clones, 60% to 85% appearing once. Material for sequencing was PBMCs. The receptors come from a woman aged 45-65 years in good health and CMV-seropositive.

This clone was counted a single time. The chain carries TRBV18 and TRBJ1-3, with D possibly matching TRBD1 (5 bases). Germline V gene data show CDR1 as KGHSH and CDR2 as LQKENI. The CDR3 is made up of 16 amino acids. V was clipped by 2 bases and J by 3 bases, with 14 bases between them. As DNA, the CDR3 is TGTGCCAGCTCACCAGTGAAGGGGATTCATGGAAACACCATATATTTT. Translating it yields CASSPVKGIHGNTIYF.

The chain recombines TRBV7-3 with TRBJ1-3; possible D gene TRBD1, 5 bases. The CDR3 is 14 residues long. Looked up from germline, CDR1 is SGHTA and CDR2 is FQGTGA. The DNA of the CDR3 is TGTGAACCCCAGGGAATGAGCTCTGGAAACACCATATATTTT. Its protein is CEPQGMSSGNTIYF.

This chain links TRBV6-6 with TRBJ2-7; D is undetermined. This CDR3 region has 11 residues. V was pared by 5 bases and J by 7 bases, with 9 bases between. From germline, CDR1 is MNHNY and CDR2 SVGAGI (reference sequence). CDR3 nucleotide sequence: TGTGCCAGCAGTCTCGCACAAGAGCAGTACTTC. Translated, it gives CASSLAQEQYF.

The table lists this clone with a count of one. J is TRBJ2-3 and V is TRBV25-1, with 14 bases identical to TRBD2. Germline CDR1 reads MGHDK; CDR2 reads SYGVNS. Trimming at V came to 4 bases and at J to 1 base, leaving 1 base not matched to a gene. There are 16 residues in the CDR3. The CDR3, as DNA: TGTGCCAGCAGTGGGGGACTAGCGGGGGGCACAGATACGCAGTATTTT. Protein sequence: CASSGGLAGGTDTQYF.

This clone is a singleton in its sample. This chain links TRBV6-6 with TRBJ1-4; TRBD1 agrees at 8 bases. Germline-derived CDR1 and CDR2 are MNHNY and SVGAGI (reference sequence). With V trimmed by 0 bases and J by 6 bases, 6 bases remained unmatched. This CDR3 contains 16 residues. CDR3 in amino acids: CASSYSPGTGDEKLFF. The DNA for the CDR3 is TGTGCCAGCAGTTACTCGCCCGGGACAGGAGATGAAAAACTGTTTTTT.

This chain links TRBV29-1 with TRBJ2-3; 8 positions match TRBD2. The CDR3 runs to 14 residues. Germline assignment: CDR1 SQVTM and CDR2 ANQGSEA. J was trimmed by 5 bases and V by 0 bases; bases with no gene match: 4. The CDR3 protein is CSVEDMLAGDTQYF. The CDR3 nucleotides are TGCAGCGTTGAAGATATGCTAGCGGGAGATACGCAGTATTTT.

The chain is built from TRBV28 and TRBJ1-5; D not certain. V shed 10 bases and J shed 6 bases, with 19 bases lying between them. The CDR3 contains 14 residues. Germline-derived CDR1 and CDR2 are MDHEN and SYDVKM. The CDR3 here is CANARMGTGQPQHF. CDR3 DNA sequence: TGTGCCAACGCACGAATGGGTACGGGTCAGCCCCAGCATTTT.

This clone was counted a few times. V usage is TRBV28 and J usage is TRBJ1-4; no definite D call. The CDR3 covers 12 residues. Trimming left V 6 bases short and J 6 bases short, with 8 bases between. The germline CDR1 and CDR2 sequences are MDHEN and SYDVKM. CDR3 nucleotides: TGTGCCAGCAGACCTCGGGATGAAAAACTGTTTTTT. This encodes CASRPRDEKLFF.

The chain joins TRBV4-3 to TRBJ2-3; TRBD2 matches at 12 bases. Looked up from germline, CDR1 is LGHNA and CDR2 is YSLEER. The CDR3 runs 18 residues. The junction had 5 bases not matched to a gene; V was cut back by 0 bases and J by 1 base. The CDR3 bases are TGCGCCAGCAGCCAAGATGGGACTAGCGGGTGGGGCACAGATACGCAGTATTTT. It yields the protein CASSQDGTSGWGTDTQYF.

V is TRBV4-3 and J is TRBJ2-1; 11 bases line up with TRBD2. Germline V lookup: CDR1 LGHNA, CDR2 YSLEER. This CDR3 is 17 amino acids long. The trim removed 0 bases at V and 8 bases at J, leaving 9 bases unmatched. The CDR3 protein is CASSQDTSGSQHHEQFF. The CDR3 DNA reads as TGCGCCAGCAGCCAAGATACTAGCGGGAGCCAACATCATGAGCAGTTCTTC.

J is TRBJ2-3 and V is TRBV9, with unresolved D. The CDR3 runs 14 residues. Trimming left V 4 bases short and J 0 bases short, with 9 bases between. Germline V gene lookup returns CDR1 SGDLS and CDR2 YYNGEE. This CDR3 reads CASSRSQSTDTQYF. The CDR3, as DNA: TGTGCCAGCAGCCGGTCTCAAAGCACAGATACGCAGTATTTT.

This rearrangement joins TRBV18 to TRBJ2-2; 13 positions match TRBD2. The germline CDR1 and CDR2 sequences are KGHSH and LQKENI. Germline trimming cut 0 bases from V and 0 bases from J; bases unmatched to any gene: 7. The CDR3 spans 20 residues. DNA of the CDR3: TGTGCCAGCTCACCACCCGGACTAGCGGGAGTTTGGGCGAACACCGGGGAGCTGTTTTTT. Translation gives CASSPPGLAGVWANTGELFF. The complete variable domain, with remaining parts taken from reference TRBV18 and TRBJ2-2, reads NAGVMQNPRHLVRRRGQEARLRCSPMKGHSHVYWYRQLPEEGLKFMVYLQKENIIDESGMPKERFSAEFPKEGPSILRIQQVVRGDSAAYFCASSPPGLAGVWANTGELFFGEGSRLTVL.

The gene calls are TRBV4-2 and TRBJ2-7; D might be TRBD2 (6 bases). Germline values: CDR1 LGHNA, CDR2 YNFKEQ. Trimming took 1 base from V and 3 from J, leaving 10 bases between them. The CDR3 has 14 residues. The CDR3 DNA is TGTGCCAGCAGCCAAGTAAGTAGCGGCTACGAGCAGTACTTC. Translated, it gives CASSQVSSGYEQYF.

The rearrangement joins TRBV27 to TRBJ2-5, with D perhaps matching TRBD2 (6 bases). CDR1 is MNHEY and CDR2 is SMNVEV in the germline V gene (reference sequence). The V and J ends lost 2 bases and 4 bases respectively, with 23 bases between them. This CDR3 region has 18 residues. CDR3 region: CASSLRASSVEIRETQYF. CDR3 DNA sequence: TGTGCCAGCAGTTTAAGGGCATCTAGCGTCGAGATTCGAGAGACCCAGTACTTC.

The chain employs TRBV5-6 and TRBJ2-3; 11 bases agree with TRBD1. The CDR3 is 16 amino acids. Germline assignment: CDR1 SGHDT and CDR2 YYEEEE. The junction had 7 bases not matched to a gene; V was cut back by 2 bases and J by 5 bases. CDR3 bases: TGTGCCAGCAGCTTCGGACAGGGGGCAGTGCAAGATACGCAGTATTTT. Amino acids: CASSFGQGAVQDTQYF.

This chain joins TRBV7-9 and TRBJ2-5; 8 bases match TRBD1. J gave up 3 bases and V 5 bases, and 5 bases lay outside the gene matches. CDR1 is SEHNR and CDR2 is FQNEAQ in the germline V gene (reference sequence). This CDR3 region has 14 residues. The CDR3 sequence: CASSPGGLKETQYF. The DNA for the CDR3 is TGTGCCAGCAGCCCAGGGGGCCTCAAAGAGACCCAGTACTTC.

The V gene is TRBV7-2, the J gene TRBJ1-2; no reliable D call. Trimming pared 1 base from V and 8 bases from J, leaving 14 bases between. The CDR3 contains 14 residues. Germline-derived CDR1 and CDR2 are SGHTA and FQGNSA. CDR3 bases: TGTGCCAGCAGCTTAGGGAGGGCAACGGGGGGCTACACCTTC. Translation: CASSLGRATGGYTF.